This entry describes one T cell receptor (beta chain). Antigen specificity is unknown. This entry is derived from a study of cytomegalovirus exposure and HLA in healthy donors. Donors were ostensibly healthy at sampling, although undocumented immune exposures were probable. The germline CDR1 and CDR2 sequences are MNHNS and SASEGT. This CDR3 is built from 14 residues. The trim removed 4 bases at V and 0 bases at J, leaving 2 bases unmatched. Study-wide results and caveats: TCR beta sequences numbering more than 15,000 were associated with HLA alleles at 0.05 false discovery rate in a later analysis.

A multiplex PCR was run with 60 Vbeta primers and 13 Jbeta primers. Clones were read by immunoSEQ multiplex PCR, and TCRdb kept only the in-frame ones, dropping some. The data show around 150,000 clones, approximately 9% seen once. The chain links TRBV6-1 to TRBJ2-7, with TRBD1 identical over 8 bases. The origin of this receptor is a male donor in good health and CMV-seronegative. What was sequenced was PBMCs. CDR3 DNA: TGTGCCAGCAGTGTACAGGGGGACTCCTACGAGCAGTACTTC. Its protein product is CASSVQGDSYEQYF.